The sequence of this T cell receptor beta chain was determined in a study of response to subunit inactivated influenza vaccine. Points on this clonotype: Its antigen is undetermined.

The study's findings and limits: Authors suggested each seasonal flu vaccination may recruit only limited numbers of new T cells.

V was cut by 7 bases and J by 7 bases, with 12 bases left in between. Germline CDR1 reads MNHNY; CDR2 reads SVGAGI (reference sequence). This CDR3 region has 12 residues. TCRdb called the RT-PCR reads again in MiXCR, with one record for every CDR3 protein. This repertoire shows 500,000 or so distinct CDR3 sequences, 16% found once; its top ten account for less than 4%. The source material was CD4+ T cells sorted from PBMCs, sampled 23 to 25 months after vaccination. This chain connects TRBV6-6 to TRBJ2-3; D unclear. This clonotype originated in a man between 50 and 69 years old who received an inactivated influenza vaccine. The CDR3 reads CASKGPANTQYF. In DNA form, the CDR3 reads TGTGCCAGCAAAGGCCCCGCAAATACGCAGTATTTT.